This TCR beta chain was captured by sequencing in a study of human T cells and chemical hapten exposure (dated by TCRdb to 2020 to 2023). Turning to the overall study: For sensitization, 2% DPC in acetone was applied to a roughly 2 cm by roughly 2 cm area of upper inner arm skin. For TCR sequencing, blood came from approximately 29 alopecia patients at anywhere from one to four time points (pre-sensitization, 2, 6 and 24 weeks). Patch testing on the upper back used Finn chambers containing 0.01% DPC, with scoring done after 6 days according to International Contact Dermatitis Research Group standards. The libraries were sequenced as a pool, and the TCR yield per sample differed mostly because of small variations in library volumes within the pool. The patient cohort, mostly female, included alopecia areata with under or over 50% scalp involvement, alopecia totalis and alopecia universalis. Throughout the study period of 20 to 25 weeks, patients also received therapeutic DPC doses to the scalp every week. Blood samples were taken from patients before sensitization (week 0) and at 2, 6 and about 24 weeks after DPC sensitization. Peripheral blood TCR repertoire changes were tracked in vivo in alopecia patients during primary and secondary sensitization to the hapten diphenylcyclopropenone (DPC). The investigation overall reported the following: After repeated subsampling, the strength of the expansion versus patch-test correlation and the threshold at which it became significant changed. The number of TCRs above 1 in 1000 frequency did not change with DPC sensitization; there was no evidence of global repertoire structure alterations. Because every patient had alopecia, a presumed autoimmune disease, the patients' immune response might differ from that of healthy individuals. Patch test score correlated positively with the number of PT1 expanded TCRs, reaching significance at thresholds 8, 16 and 32 but not at 4. Compared with pre-sensitization or healthy control sets, expanded TCRs formed significantly more large CDR3 similarity clusters, which is consistent with antigen-driven responses.

Libraries were constructed by RACE. Sequencing was performed on a NextSeq 500. Library preparation attached unique molecular identifiers to individual cDNA molecules for quantitative, reproducible TCR counting. Both TCR alpha and TCR beta chains were sequenced from each blood RNA sample. As for the original processing: A median of about 100,000 TCRs per sample was observed, with a range of about 20,000 to 690,600. The Decombinator software suite was used to annotate the V, J and CDR3 of the TCR reads. For PS versus PT1 abundance plots, all samples were subsampled to the same number of TCRs (28,000). Expanded TCRs were defined as absent before sensitization and observed at least eight times at the 2-week time point. The public reads were run again by TCRdb, first through fastp at Q25 and then through MiXCR, and only productive beta chains were kept. Entries that share a CDR3 protein sequence are merged under the most common genes and DNA. The V and J calls shown here were made by TCRdb, not taken from the authors' results. The sample table lists tens of thousands of distinct CDR3 sequences, 10% to 15% of them with a count of one. Roughly 5.9% of the sample rests with the top ten.

This clonotype has at least ten counts. Which antigen it targets is not known. It has no much larger one-base neighbor in the sample; base qualities were not kept. This specimen's time point label, interpreted: patch test 3, about 24 weeks after DPC sensitization. The meaning of the sample's treatment or condition label: therapeutic diphenylcyclopropenone sensitization with weekly scalp DPC. At every patch-test visit, the blood draw took place before the patch test was put on. Eligible patients were aged 18 to 70, diagnosed with alopecia, deemed suitable for DPC therapy, and excluded if pregnant. Unfractionated whole blood was collected in Tempus Blood RNA tubes, and total RNA was extracted from that blood. Trimming leaves V shorter by 0 bases and J shorter by 5 bases, with the junction holding 5 bases beyond the gene matches. From a lookup of the germline V gene, CDR1 and CDR2 are SNHLY and FYNNEI. The CDR3 runs 16 residues from the cysteine to the phenylalanine. Kept here is only the CDR3 DNA, which spans 48 bases and is read in frame from base 1.

The V and J genes are TRBV2 and TRBJ2-5; TRBD2 aligns with 11 central bases. The receptor was derived from a woman aged 50 to 60 with alopecia areata. Some clones in this sample may be carry-over from other donors' samples. Sequenced here: whole blood, sampled in connection with sensitization to the hapten diphenylcyclopropenone (DPC). The nucleotide sequence reads as follows: TGTGCCAGCAGTGAAGCTAGCGGGAGGGCCTATGAGACCCAGTACTTC. It encodes CASSEASGRAYETQYF.